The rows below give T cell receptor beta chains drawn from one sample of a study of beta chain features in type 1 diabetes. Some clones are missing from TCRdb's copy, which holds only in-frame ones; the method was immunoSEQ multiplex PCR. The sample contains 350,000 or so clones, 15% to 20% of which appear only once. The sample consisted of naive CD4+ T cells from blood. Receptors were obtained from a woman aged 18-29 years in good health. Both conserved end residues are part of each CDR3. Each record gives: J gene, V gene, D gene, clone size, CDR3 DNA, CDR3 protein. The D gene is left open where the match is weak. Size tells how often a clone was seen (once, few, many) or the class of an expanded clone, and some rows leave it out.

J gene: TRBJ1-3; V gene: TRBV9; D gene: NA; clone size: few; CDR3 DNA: TGTGCCAGCAACAGGGCGTCCGGAAACACCATATATTTT; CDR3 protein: CASNRASGNTIYF
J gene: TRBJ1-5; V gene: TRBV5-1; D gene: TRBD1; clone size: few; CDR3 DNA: TGCGCCAGCAGCGACGGGACAGCCAATCAGCCCCAGCATTTT; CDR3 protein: CASSDGTANQPQHF
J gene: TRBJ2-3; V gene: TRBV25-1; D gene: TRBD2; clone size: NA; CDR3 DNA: TGTGCCAGCAGTGATCTGCGGGGGGACCCAGATACGCAGTATTTT; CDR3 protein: CASSDLRGDPDTQYF
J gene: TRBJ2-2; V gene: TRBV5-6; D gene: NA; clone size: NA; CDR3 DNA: TGTGCCAGCAGCCGCGGGTTGCGGGCATCGAACACCGGGGAGCTGTTTTTT; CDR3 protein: CASSRGLRASNTGELFF
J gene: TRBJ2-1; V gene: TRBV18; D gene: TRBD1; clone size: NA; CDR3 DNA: TGTGCCAGCTCACCCGGGACAGATGTCTATGAGCAGTTCTTC; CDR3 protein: CASSPGTDVYEQFF
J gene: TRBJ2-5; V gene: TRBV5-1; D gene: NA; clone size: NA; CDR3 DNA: TGCGCCAGCAGCTTGGATTCGGAGACCCAGTACTTC; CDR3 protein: CASSLDSETQYF
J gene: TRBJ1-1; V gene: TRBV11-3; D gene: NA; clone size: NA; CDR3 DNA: TGTGCCAGCAGCTTTACCAGGGACACTGAAGCTTTCTTT; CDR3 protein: CASSFTRDTEAFF
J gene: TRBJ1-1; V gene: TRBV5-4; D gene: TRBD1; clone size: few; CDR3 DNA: TGTGCCAGCAGCTTCACAGGGGGGCCGACTGAAGCTTTCTTT; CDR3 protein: CASSFTGGPTEAFF
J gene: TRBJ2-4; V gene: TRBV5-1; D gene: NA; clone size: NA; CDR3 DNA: TGCGCCAGCAGCGGAGACAGCATAGCCATTCAGTACTTC; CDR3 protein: CASSGDSIAIQYF
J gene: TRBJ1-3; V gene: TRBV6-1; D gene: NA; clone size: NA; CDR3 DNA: TGTGCCAGCAGTATAACCGGGACAACCGGAAACACCATATATTTT; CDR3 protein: CASSITGTTGNTIYF
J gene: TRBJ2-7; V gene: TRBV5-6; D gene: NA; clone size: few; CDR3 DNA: TGTGCCAGCAGCTTGCGGGGTTCCTACGAGCAGTACTTC; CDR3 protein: CASSLRGSYEQYF
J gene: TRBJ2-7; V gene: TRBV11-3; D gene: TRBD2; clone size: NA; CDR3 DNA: TGTGCCAGCAGCTTGGGCGGGAGCGGAGAGCAGTACTTC; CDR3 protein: CASSLGGSGEQYF
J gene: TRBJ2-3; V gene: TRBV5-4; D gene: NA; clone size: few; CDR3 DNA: TGTGCCAGCAGCGCGACGGCGGGTTCCCAAGATACGCAGTATTTT; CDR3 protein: CASSATAGSQDTQYF
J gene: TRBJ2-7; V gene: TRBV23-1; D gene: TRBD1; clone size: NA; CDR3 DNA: TGCGCCAGCAGTCAATCAGCGACAGGGGTACACGAGCAGTACTTC; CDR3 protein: CASSQSATGVHEQYF
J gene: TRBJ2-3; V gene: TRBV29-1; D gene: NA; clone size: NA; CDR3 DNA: TGCAGCGCCGAAAACCAGGGCACAGATACGCAGTATTTT; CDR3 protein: CSAENQGTDTQYF
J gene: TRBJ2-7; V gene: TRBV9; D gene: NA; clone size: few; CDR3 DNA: TGTGCCAGCAGCGTAGAAGGTTTGACCGGGGGCGAGCAGTACTTC; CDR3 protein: CASSVEGLTGGEQYF
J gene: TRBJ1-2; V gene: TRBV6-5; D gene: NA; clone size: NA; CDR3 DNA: TGTGCCAGCAGCAAACAGGGAGATGGCTACACCTTC; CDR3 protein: CASSKQGDGYTF
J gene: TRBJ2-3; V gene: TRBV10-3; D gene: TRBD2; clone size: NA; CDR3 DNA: TGTGCCATCAGTGAGTCCTCAAGGACTAGCAGGAGTAGCACAGATACGCAGTATTTT; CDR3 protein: CAISESSRTSRSSTDTQYF
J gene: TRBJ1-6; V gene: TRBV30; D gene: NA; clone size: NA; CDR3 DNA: TGTGCCTGGAGTGTACAGGGTTCGGGTAATTCACCCCTCCACTTT; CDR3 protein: CAWSVQGSGNSPLHF
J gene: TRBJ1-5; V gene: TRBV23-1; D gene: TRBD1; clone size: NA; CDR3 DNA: TGCGCCAGCAGTCCCGGGACAGGGGGCGGAGATGACAATCAGCCCCAGCATTTT; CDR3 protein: CASSPGTGGGDDNQPQHF
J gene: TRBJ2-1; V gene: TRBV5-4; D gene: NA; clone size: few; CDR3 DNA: TGTGCCAGCAGGGTGACTGGAACCGGCAATGAGCAGTTCTTC; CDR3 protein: CASRVTGTGNEQFF
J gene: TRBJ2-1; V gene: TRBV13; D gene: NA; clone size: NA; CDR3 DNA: TGTGCCAGCAGCTTCCTGTCTTGGGGCGCAAAGGAATACAATGAGCAGTTCTTC; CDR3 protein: CASSFLSWGAKEYNEQFF
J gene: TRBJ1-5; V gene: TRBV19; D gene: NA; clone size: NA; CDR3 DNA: TGTGCCAGTAGTACACGACAGTCATATAGCAATCAGCCCCAGCATTTT; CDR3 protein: CASSTRQSYSNQPQHF
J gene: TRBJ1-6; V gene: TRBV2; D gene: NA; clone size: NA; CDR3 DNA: TGTGCCAGCAGTGAAGTCTGGGGGCTGCCTCCCCTCCACTTT; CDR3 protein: CASSEVWGLPPLHF
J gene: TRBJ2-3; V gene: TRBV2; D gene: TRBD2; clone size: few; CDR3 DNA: TGTGCCAGCATGGGGCTAGCGGCCACAGATACGCAGTATTTT; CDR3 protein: CASMGLAATDTQYF
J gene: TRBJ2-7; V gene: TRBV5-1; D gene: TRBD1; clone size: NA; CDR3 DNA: TGCGCCAGCAGCTTGACAGGGGAAGCCTACGAGCAGTACTTC; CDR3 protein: CASSLTGEAYEQYF
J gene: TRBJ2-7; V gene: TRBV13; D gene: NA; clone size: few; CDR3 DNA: TGTGCCAGCAGTTCAACCAGGGGGGCCTACGAGCAGTACTTC; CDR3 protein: CASSSTRGAYEQYF
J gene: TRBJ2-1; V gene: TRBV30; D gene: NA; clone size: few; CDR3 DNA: TGTGCCTGGAGTGTACGGAATGAGCAGTTCTTC; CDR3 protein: CAWSVRNEQFF
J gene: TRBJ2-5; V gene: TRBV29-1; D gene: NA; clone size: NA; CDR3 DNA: TGCAGCGTTGAAGGCACTTCGACAGGTCGGGAGACCCAGTACTTC; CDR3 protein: CSVEGTSTGRETQYF
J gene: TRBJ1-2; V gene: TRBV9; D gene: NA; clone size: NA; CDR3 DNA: TGTGCCAGCAGCACCTTAGGGGGGGGCTATGGCTACACCTTC; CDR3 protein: CASSTLGGGYGYTF
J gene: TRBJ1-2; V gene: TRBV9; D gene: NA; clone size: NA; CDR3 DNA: TGTGCCAGCAGCGTAATGTCAGGGCAAAGGGGCTACACCTTC; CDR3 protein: CASSVMSGQRGYTF
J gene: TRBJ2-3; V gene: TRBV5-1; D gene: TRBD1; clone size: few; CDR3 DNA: TGCGCCAGCAGCTGGGGGATCGGGACAGCAGATACGCAGTATTTT; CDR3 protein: CASSWGIGTADTQYF
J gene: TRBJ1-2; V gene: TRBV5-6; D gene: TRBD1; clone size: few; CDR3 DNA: TGTGCCAGCAGCTTCTCGACAGGGAACTATGGCTACACCTTC; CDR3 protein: CASSFSTGNYGYTF
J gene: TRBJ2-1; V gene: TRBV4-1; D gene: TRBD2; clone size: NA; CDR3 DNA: TGCGCCAGCAGGGGGGGGACGGCTTACAATGAGCAGTTCTTC; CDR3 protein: CASRGGTAYNEQFF
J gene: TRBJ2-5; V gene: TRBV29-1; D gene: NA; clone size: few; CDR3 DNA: TGCAGCGTTGAGGGACTGCCCCTTGGAGAGACCCAGTACTTC; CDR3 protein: CSVEGLPLGETQYF
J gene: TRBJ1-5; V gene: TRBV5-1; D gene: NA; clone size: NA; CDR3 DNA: TGCGCCAGCAGCCTTATCGAACAGGGATCCAATCAGCCCCAGCATTTT; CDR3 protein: CASSLIEQGSNQPQHF
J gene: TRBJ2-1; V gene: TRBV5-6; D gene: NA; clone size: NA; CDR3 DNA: TGTGCCAGCAGCTTAAGCGGGTCCTACAATGAGCAGTTCTTC; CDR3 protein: CASSLSGSYNEQFF
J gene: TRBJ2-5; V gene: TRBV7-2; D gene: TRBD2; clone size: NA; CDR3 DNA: TGTGCCAGCAAAACTAGCGGGGGCCAAGAGACCCAGTACTTC; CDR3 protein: CASKTSGGQETQYF
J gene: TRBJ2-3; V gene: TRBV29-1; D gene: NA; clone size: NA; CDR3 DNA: TGCAGCGTTGAGATGTGGGGAGGCACAGATACGCAGTATTTT; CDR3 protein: CSVEMWGGTDTQYF